This TCR beta chain was identified during a study of blood T cell repertoires in COVID-19. Study-level information: PBMCs, B-cell-depleted T cells, or T cells provided the cDNA or gDNA that made up the material.

Germline V gives CDR1 MDHEN, CDR2 SYDVKM. V was cut by 4 bases and J by 7 bases, with 14 bases left in between. The CDR3 is 14 amino acids. Sequencing used immunoSEQ multiplex PCR; TCRdb keeps in-frame clones, though not all of them. The sample records about 220,000 clones, 70% to 90% being singletons. The receptor was isolated from a human donor in a cohort sampled during active COVID-19. The specimen was peripheral blood. The chain employs TRBV28 and TRBJ1-5, with D perhaps matching TRBD1 (5 bases). The CDR3 DNA reads as TGTGCCAGCAGTTCTGGGGCGGCGAGGCAGCCCCAGCATTTT. Translation gives CASSSGAARQPQHF.